Listed below are T cell receptor beta chains from one sample, sequenced in a study of OX40 agonist ivuxolimab in advanced cancers. TCRdb keeps only in-frame clones here, not all; method: immunoSEQ multiplex PCR. The profile shows more than 60,000 clones, approximately 83% of them singletons. The sequenced sample was CD4+ or CD8+ T cells sorted from blood, obtained in a trial of the OX40 agonist ivuxolimab. These receptors were collected from an adult with an advanced solid tumor such as melanoma, head and neck, liver or kidney cancer. The CDR3 runs from the conserved cysteine through the conserved F or W. A D gene is named only where the DNA matches it firmly. Only part of the rows carry a size: once, few, many, or a class if the clone is expanded.

d_call,cdr3_length,j_call,v_call,clone_size,cdr3_aa,cdr3_nt
NA,14,TRBJ2-1,TRBV27,few,CASSSSVNVNEQFF,TGTGCCAGCAGTTCTAGCGTTAACGTCAATGAGCAGTTCTTC
NA,14,TRBJ1-5,TRBV2,NA,CASSGGGNNQPQHF,TGTGCCAGCTCCGGGGGAGGGAACAATCAGCCCCAGCATTTT
TRBD1,14,TRBJ1-1,TRBV5-5,NA,CASSSPGQGTEAFF,TGTGCCAGCAGCTCGCCGGGACAGGGGACTGAAGCTTTCTTT
NA,14,TRBJ2-7,TRBV28,once,CASRSQGSSYEQYF,TGTGCCAGCAGATCCCAGGGTAGCTCCTACGAGCAGTACTTC
NA,15,TRBJ1-4,TRBV6-6,NA,CASSPRLGGSEKLFF,TGTGCCAGCAGTCCCCGCCTGGGAGGGAGTGAAAAACTGTTTTTT
NA,13,TRBJ1-1,TRBV6-5,NA,CASSYSGGLTAFF,TGTGCCAGCAGTTACTCCGGGGGGCTGACAGCTTTCTTT
NA,17,TRBJ2-3,TRBV15,NA,CATSRPSAVRSTDTQYF,TGTGCCACCAGCAGACCATCGGCCGTCCGTTCCACAGATACGCAGTATTTT
NA,15,TRBJ1-3,TRBV19,NA,CASSILGTSGNTIYF,TGTGCCAGTAGTATCTTGGGGACGTCCGGAAACACCATATATTTT
NA,13,TRBJ2-7,TRBV15,few,CATSREAGYEQYF,TGTGCCACCAGCAGAGAGGCCGGCTACGAGCAGTACTTC
TRBD2,17,TRBJ2-3,TRBV9,NA,CASSVHEGLAGTDTQYF,TGTGCCAGCAGCGTACACGAGGGACTAGCGGGCACAGATACGCAGTATTTT
NA,13,TRBJ1-6,TRBV6-1,NA,CASSRAAESPLHF,TGTGCCAGCAGCCGGGCCGCGGAGTCACCCCTCCACTTT
NA,13,TRBJ1-5,TRBV5-6,NA,CASSLGEGQPQHF,TGTGCCAGCAGCTTGGGGGAGGGTCAGCCCCAGCATTTT
NA,14,TRBJ1-2,TRBV19,NA,CASSIGLLGYGYTF,TGTGCCAGTAGTATAGGTCTTCTGGGCTATGGCTACACCTTC
NA,19,TRBJ2-6,TRBV7-2,few,CASSFSSFGRDSGANVLTF,TGTGCCAGCAGCTTCTCGAGCTTCGGCCGGGACTCTGGGGCCAACGTCCTGACTTTC
NA,13,TRBJ2-5,TRBV14,NA,CASSQVVGGGQYF,TGTGCCAGCAGCCAAGTTGTGGGCGGTGGCCAGTACTTC
NA,13,TRBJ2-7,TRBV13,few,CASSLFGNYEQYF,TGTGCCAGCAGCTTATTCGGCAACTACGAGCAGTACTTC
NA,17,TRBJ1-4,TRBV21-1,NA,CASSKVYGGQANEKLFF,TGTGCCAGCAGCAAAGTTTACGGGGGGCAGGCTAATGAAAAACTGTTTTTT
NA,19,TRBJ2-5,TRBV5-6,NA,CASSSYHERFVYHQETQYF,TGTGCCAGCAGCTCCTATCACGAACGGTTTGTTTACCACCAAGAGACCCAGTACTTC
NA,13,TRBJ1-2,TRBV6-5,NA,CASRRDPREGYTF,TGTGCCAGCAGACGGGACCCGAGGGAAGGCTACACCTTC
TRBD1,14,TRBJ2-5,TRBV6-1,NA,CASSTGTVGETQYF,TGTGCCAGCAGTACCGGGACAGTCGGGGAGACCCAGTACTTC
TRBD1,13,TRBJ2-1,TRBV19,NA,CASRGQGKNEQFF,TGTGCCAGTAGGGGACAGGGAAAGAATGAGCAGTTCTTC
TRBD2,14,TRBJ2-3,TRBV7-3,NA,CASSLRLAGDTQYF,TGTGCCAGCAGCTTAAGGCTAGCGGGGGATACGCAGTATTTT
NA,15,TRBJ2-2,TRBV2,NA,CASSKQGRDTGELFF,TGTGCCAGCAGTAAACAGGGAAGGGACACCGGGGAGCTGTTTTTT
NA,14,TRBJ1-6,TRBV6-1,NA,CASRRGANNSPLHF,TGTGCCAGCAGGCGGGGGGCAAATAATTCACCCCTCCACTTT
TRBD1,14,TRBJ2-1,TRBV2,NA,CATGTVRPSNEQFF,TGTGCCACTGGGACAGTCAGGCCATCAAATGAGCAGTTCTTC
TRBD1,15,TRBJ1-2,TRBV4-1,NA,CASSQVEGAPYGYTF,TGCGCCAGCAGCCAGGTTGAGGGGGCCCCTTATGGCTACACCTTC
NA,14,TRBJ2-2,TRBV7-2,NA,CASSPGRGTGELFF,TGTGCCAGCAGCCCAGGTCGGGGCACCGGGGAGCTGTTTTTT
NA,13,TRBJ1-1,TRBV7-3,NA,CASSLTKTTEAFF,TGTGCCAGCAGCTTAACAAAAACCACTGAAGCTTTCTTT
TRBD2,15,TRBJ2-1,TRBV6-5,NA,CASTMRRGIYNEQFF,TGTGCCAGCACGATGAGGCGGGGGATTTACAATGAGCAGTTCTTC
NA,15,TRBJ2-1,TRBV7-8,NA,CASSLDSGRDNEQFF,TGTGCCAGCAGCTTAGATAGTGGCAGAGACAATGAGCAGTTCTTC
TRBD1,17,TRBJ2-3,TRBV5-1,few,CASSLGAGGPYTDTQYF,TGCGCCAGCAGCTTGGGGGCAGGGGGACCCTACACAGATACGCAGTATTTT